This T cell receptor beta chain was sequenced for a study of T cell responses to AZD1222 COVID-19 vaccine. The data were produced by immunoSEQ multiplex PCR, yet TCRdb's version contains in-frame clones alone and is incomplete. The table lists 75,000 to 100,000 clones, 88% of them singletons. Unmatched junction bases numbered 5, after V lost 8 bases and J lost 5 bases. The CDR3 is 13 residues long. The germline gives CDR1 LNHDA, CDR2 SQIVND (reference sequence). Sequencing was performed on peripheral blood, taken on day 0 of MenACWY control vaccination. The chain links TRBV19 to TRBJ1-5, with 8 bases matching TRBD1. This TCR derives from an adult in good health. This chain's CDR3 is CASGGQEHQPQHF. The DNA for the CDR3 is TGTGCCAGTGGGGGACAGGAGCATCAGCCCCAGCATTTT.